The rows below give T cell receptor beta chains drawn from one sample of a study of blood T cell repertoires in COVID-19. Only in-frame clones appear in the TCRdb table, and some are missing; sequencing was by immunoSEQ multiplex PCR. The table shows 150,000 to 200,000 clones, with 75% to 90% occurring only once. Sample: PBMCs or T cells enriched from blood (not recorded which). These receptors all stem from a woman aged 55-69 years who had recovered from COVID-19. Each CDR3 is given with its conserved first and last residue. A D gene is named only where the DNA matches it firmly. Not all rows give a size; the values are once, few, many and, for expanded clones, a class.

16 | . | TRBD1 | TRBJ1-6 | TRBV30 | TGTGCCTGGAGGGCCGGACAGGGGGCGTGGAATTCACCCCTCCACTTT | CAWRAGQGAWNSPLHF
14 | . | TRBD2 | TRBJ2-3 | TRBV5-1 | TGCGCCAGCAGCCTGGGACTAGAGGCAGATACGCAGTATTTT | CASSLGLEADTQYF
12 | . | TRBD1 | TRBJ1-1 | TRBV2 | TGTGCCAGCAGGACAGGGCAAACTGAAGCTTTCTTT | CASRTGQTEAFF
14 | . | . | TRBJ1-1 | TRBV11-1 | TGTGCCAGCAGCTTAGGTAGGGGCGAACGGACGGCTTTCTTT | CASSLGRGERTAFF
14 | once | TRBD1 | TRBJ1-2 | TRBV11-2 | TGTGCCAGCAGCCAGACAGGGGCCAACTATGGCTACACCTTC | CASSQTGANYGYTF
15 | once | TRBD1 | TRBJ1-2 | TRBV5-1 | TGCGCCAGCAGCTTGGGGACAGGGGGCGACTATGGCTACACCTTC | CASSLGTGGDYGYTF
15 | . | . | TRBJ1-3 | TRBV10-1 | TGCGCCAGCAGTGAGTCCGGGGGCTCTGGAAACACCATATATTTT | CASSESGGSGNTIYF
15 | . | . | TRBJ1-2 | TRBV5-4 | TGTGCCAGCAGCTGGGGGGAAGTCCGAGCTGGTGGCTACACCTTC | CASSWGEVRAGGYTF
12 | . | . | TRBJ2-2 | TRBV3-1/TRBV3-2 | TGTGCCAGCAGCCGACACCCCGGGGAGCTGTTTTTT | CASSRHPGELFF
13 | . | . | TRBJ2-2 | TRBV5-1 | TGCGCCAGCAGACAACCACCTACCGGGGAGCTGTTTTTT | CASRQPPTGELFF
14 | . | . | TRBJ1-1 | TRBV4-2 | TGTGCCAGCAGCCAAGAGTCGGGGGGGACTGAAGCTTTCTTT | CASSQESGGTEAFF
15 | . | . | TRBJ1-1 | TRBV2 | TGTGCCAGCAGGGAGTCATACAGGGTACCCACTGAAGCTTTCTTT | CASRESYRVPTEAFF
15 | . | TRBD1 | TRBJ1-4 | TRBV19 | TGTGCCAGTAGTCCAAGGGACAGGGGAAATGAAAAACTGTTTTTT | CASSPRDRGNEKLFF
14 | . | TRBD1 | TRBJ2-7 | TRBV5-5 | TGTGCCAGCAGCTCATGGGGACAGAACTACGAGCAGTACTTC | CASSSWGQNYEQYF
15 | . | TRBD1 | TRBJ1-3 | TRBV9 | TGTGCCAGCAGCGAGGCGGGACAGGGAGAAAACACCATATATTTT | CASSEAGQGENTIYF
15 | . | TRBD1 | TRBJ1-6 | TRBV2 | TGTGCCAGCAGTGAAATTGGGACAGGAGATTCACCCCTCCACTTT | CASSEIGTGDSPLHF
15 | . | TRBD2 | TRBJ2-5 | TRBV5-1 | TGCGCCAGCAGCCCGCTTGGGGGGGTCCAAGAGACCCAGTACTTC | CASSPLGGVQETQYF
14 | . | . | TRBJ2-7 | TRBV28 | TGTGCCAGCAGTTTATGGGGCCTCCGACTAGTGCAGTACTTC | CASSLWGLRLVQYF
15 | . | . | TRBJ1-2 | TRBV19 | TGTGCCAGTAGTACACCGGGACATGCTAACTATGGCTACACCTTC | CASSTPGHANYGYTF
15 | . | TRBD1 | TRBJ1-6 | TRBV18 | TGTGCCAGCTCACCTGGGACAGGGGGCAATTCACCCCTCCACTTT | CASSPGTGGNSPLHF
14 | . | . | TRBJ2-1 | TRBV6-5 | TGTGCCGGGAGGGGGGGGAGCTCCTACAATGAGCAGTTCTTC | CAGRGGSSYNEQFF